What follows is one T cell receptor (beta chain) and its context. Its antigen remains unknown. This specimen belongs to a study of Ad26.COV2.S vaccination and SARS-CoV-2 variants. The study's findings and limits: Recipients of vaccine and of placebo showed similar breadth of their non-spike TCR repertoires.

Using immunoSEQ multiplex PCR, the repertoire was profiled, and TCRdb retains in-frame clones only, with some absent. The sample has about 350,000 clones, 88% seen once. Treatment meaning: over 15 received Ad26.COV2.S at low or high dose, single or two shots; about 5 received placebo; per-sample allocation not given. Sample collection was performed on day 63 after the first vaccine or placebo injection. Adults aged 18-55 years in Boston included the donor. Trimming took 2 bases from V and 4 from J, leaving 8 bases between them. Looked up from germline, CDR1 is KGHSH and CDR2 is LQKENI. The CDR3 has 13 amino acids.

Sequenced here: peripheral blood, sampled in a trial of Ad26.COV2.S vaccine versus placebo. J is TRBJ1-2 and V is TRBV18; the D gene is possibly TRBD1 (6 bases). The clonotype originates from a person aged 18-60 years who received the Ad26.COV2.S COVID-19 vaccine or a placebo. CDR3 DNA sequence: TGTGCCAGCTCACCAGAGGGGGTCTATGGCTACACCTTC. Amino acid sequence: CASSPEGVYGYTF.